This T cell receptor (beta chain) was identified during a study of blood T cell repertoires in COVID-19. Background on the study: The United States, Italy and Spain supplied acute and convalescent COVID-19 samples. The analysed material was cDNA or gDNA that came from T cells, B-cell-depleted T cells, or PBMCs.

Patients from Seattle were sampled longitudinally, starting during active infection. Study processing details: Using reference gene primer amplification, nucleated cell counts were estimated. Sequencing used immunoSEQ multiplex PCR; TCRdb keeps in-frame clones, though not all of them. The DNA was the basis for D and trimming; V, J and clone size are from that table. The table has some 450,000 clones, roughly 90% seen once. Germline lookup yields CDR1 SGHTA and CDR2 FQGTGA. This CDR3 has 15 amino acids. V lost 2 bases and J lost 4; bases outside the gene matches: 5. The sequenced sample consisted of peripheral blood. This TCR was recovered from a man between 18 and 35 years old with COVID-19, enrolled during active disease. V gene TRBV7-3 combines with J gene TRBJ2-5; 9 bases align to TRBD1. The CDR3 bases are TGTGCCAGCAGCTTAGGGACAGGGAGGGGAGAGACCCAGTACTTC. As protein: CASSLGTGRGETQYF.